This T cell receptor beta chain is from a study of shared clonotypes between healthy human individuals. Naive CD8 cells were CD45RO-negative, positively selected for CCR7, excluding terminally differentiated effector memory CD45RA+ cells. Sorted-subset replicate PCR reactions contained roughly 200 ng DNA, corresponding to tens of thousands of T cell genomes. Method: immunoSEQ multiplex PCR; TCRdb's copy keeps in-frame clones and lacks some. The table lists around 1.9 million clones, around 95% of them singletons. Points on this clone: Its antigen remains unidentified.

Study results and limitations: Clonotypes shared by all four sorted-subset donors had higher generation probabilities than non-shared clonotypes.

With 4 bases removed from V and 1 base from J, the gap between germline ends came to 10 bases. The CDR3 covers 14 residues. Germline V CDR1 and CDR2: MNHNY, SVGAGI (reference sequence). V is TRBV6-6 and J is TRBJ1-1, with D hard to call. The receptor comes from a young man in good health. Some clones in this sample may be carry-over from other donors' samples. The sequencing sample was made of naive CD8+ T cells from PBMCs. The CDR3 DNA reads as TGTGCCAGCAGTTGGCGGACCGGGAACACTGAAGCTTTCTTT. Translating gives CASSWRTGNTEAFF.